The present T cell receptor (beta chain) was sequenced within a study of blood T cell repertoires in COVID-19. On the study more broadly: Samples of COVID-19 (acute and convalescent) were obtained from the United States, Italy and Spain.

Libraries were prepared by immunoSEQ multiplex PCR; TCRdb keeps only in-frame clonotypes and omits some of them. This table holds roughly 200,000 clones, about 88% found once. The sequence was obtained from a man between 65 and 79 years old with acute or convalescent COVID-19. Material for sequencing was peripheral blood.

The CDR3 is CASSGQMSSYNSPLHF. As DNA, the CDR3 is TGTGCCAGCAGTGGGCAGATGAGCTCCTATAATTCACCCCTCCACTTT. V is TRBV27 and J is TRBJ1-6; D uncertain. CDR3 length: 16 amino acids. CDR1 is MNHEY and CDR2 is SMNVEV in the germline V gene (reference sequence). The ends were cut back, 5 bases at V and 0 bases at J, with 11 bases in the middle.